A selection of T cell receptor beta chains follows, all from one sample in a study of T cell responses to AZD1222 COVID-19 vaccine. Measured with immunoSEQ multiplex PCR; TCRdb has only the in-frame clones, and not every one. The sample lists 70,000 to 100,000 clones, 92% seen once, with 3.1% in the top ten. Sample: peripheral blood, taken 28 days after the second AZD1222 dose. These receptors all come from an adult who received the AZD1222 COVID-19 vaccine. The CDR3 runs from the conserved cysteine through the conserved F or W. The order of the fields is CDR3 protein, CDR3 DNA, D gene, V gene, J gene. A D gene is named only where the DNA matches it firmly.

CDR3: CASSIEAGGTTGELFF; DNA: TGTGCCAGTAGTATAGAGGCAGGGGGGACCACCGGGGAGCTGTTTTTT; D: -; V: TRBV19; J: TRBJ2-2
CDR3: CASSEGNGHTQYFGPGTQYF; DNA: -; D: -; V: TRBV9; J: TRBJ2-3
CDR3: CASSWGVSGANVLTF; DNA: TGCGCCAGCAGCTGGGGAGTCTCTGGGGCCAACGTCCTGACTTTC; D: -; V: TRBV5-1; J: TRBJ2-6
CDR3: CASSFLVSLPYEQYF; DNA: TGTGCCAGCAGCTTTCTGGTCAGCCTCCCCTACGAGCAGTACTTC; D: -; V: TRBV11-2; J: TRBJ2-7
CDR3: CASSGQGYEQYF; DNA: TGTGCCAGCAGTGGACAGGGGTACGAGCAGTACTTC; D: TRBD1; V: TRBV2; J: TRBJ2-7
CDR3: CASSMGPSGNTIYF; DNA: TGTGCCAGTAGTATGGGGCCCTCTGGAAACACCATATATTTT; D: -; V: TRBV19; J: TRBJ1-3
CDR3: CASNIGTQYTGELFF; DNA: TGCGCCAGCAACATCGGGACCCAATACACCGGGGAGCTGTTTTTT; D: -; V: TRBV5-1; J: TRBJ2-2
CDR3: CASSLGRGESLGYTF; DNA: TGTGCCAGCAGCTTGGGTCGAGGGGAAAGTTTGGGCTACACCTTC; D: -; V: TRBV11-2; J: TRBJ1-2
CDR3: CASSQELIPLQGMNTEAFF; DNA: TGTGCCAGCAGCCAAGAGTTAATCCCTCTACAGGGAATGAACACTGAAGCTTTCTTT; D: -; V: TRBV3-1/TRBV3-2; J: TRBJ1-1
CDR3: CASSLRIGGGGHEQYF; DNA: TGCGCCAGCAGCCTACGTATCGGAGGGGGTGGGCACGAGCAGTACTTC; D: -; V: TRBV4-3; J: TRBJ2-7
CDR3: CASSTQKNTGELFF; DNA: TGTGCCAGCAGCACACAGAAAAACACCGGGGAGCTGTTTTTT; D: -; V: TRBV7-9; J: TRBJ2-2
CDR3: CASSQEWQGYTF; DNA: TGTGCCAGCAGCCAAGAGTGGCAGGGCTACACCTTC; D: -; V: TRBV3-1/TRBV3-2; J: TRBJ1-2
CDR3: CASSYRPRTVGVDTEAFF; DNA: TGTGCCAGCAGTTACCGCCCGCGAACGGTGGGGGTGGACACTGAAGCTTTCTTT; D: -; V: TRBV6-2/TRBV6-3; J: TRBJ1-1
CDR3: CASSLTTGGNGYTF; DNA: TGTGCCAGCAGTTTAACCACAGGGGGCAATGGCTACACCTTC; D: TRBD1; V: TRBV27; J: TRBJ1-2